This T cell receptor (beta chain) was obtained from a study of blood T cell repertoires in COVID-19. Across the whole study: Acute and convalescent COVID-19 specimens originated in the United States, Italy and Spain.

This clone was seen more than once but under ten times. From germline, CDR1 is SGDLS and CDR2 YYNGEE. This CDR3 is 17 amino acids long. Trimming stripped 3 bases from V and 2 bases from J, with 20 bases between. In the original processing: Reference gene primer amplification gave nucleated cell count estimates. The repertoire was sequenced with immunoSEQ multiplex PCR; TCRdb's copy has only in-frame clones and lacks some. Clonal size and the V and J genes are those of that table, whereas D and trimming came from the DNA. Found here are some 130,000 clones, more than 70% of them singletons; the top ten hold over 9%.

The receptor was isolated from a man aged 45 to 65 with acute or convalescent COVID-19. The specimen was peripheral blood. The chain links TRBV9 to TRBJ1-1, with D tentatively TRBD1 (6 bases). The CDR3 DNA reads as TGTGCCAGCAGCGCCTTCCCCTTTCGGACAGTCAACACTGAAGCTTTCTTT. Its translation is CASSAFPFRTVNTEAFF.